Below, 30 T cell receptor beta chains from the same sample are listed, as sequenced in a study of spatial heterogeneity in lung cancer. TCRdb redid the calling of the 5' RACE reads with MiXCR, one entry per CDR3 protein. The table has roughly 70,000 distinct CDR3 sequences, about an eighth seen once. The time point denotes: sample taken at primary tumor resection. Unsorted whole RNA from tumor, nontumor lung or frozen PBMC underwent sequencing. The source was PBMCs, collected at surgery. The receptors originated from a male donor with early-stage non-small cell lung cancer.

The chain joins TRBV20-1 to TRBJ2-3; D remains unclear. V was trimmed by 5 bases and J by 1 base, leaving 13 bases between them. The CDR3 runs to 14 residues. Looked up from germline, CDR1 is DFQATT and CDR2 is SNEGSKA (reference sequence). CDR3 bases: TGCAGTGCTGGGGTTAGCACCGGCACAGATACGCAGTATTTT. Translating it yields CSAGVSTGTDTQYF.

This clonotype has just a few counts. The chain carries TRBV7-2 and TRBJ1-2; maybe TRBD1 (6 bases). The CDR3 length is 16 residues. Germline V CDR1 and CDR2: SGHTA, FQGNSA. V was cut by 5 bases and J by 4 bases, with 20 bases left in between. The CDR3, as DNA: TGTGCCAGCAGCCCAAGGGGGGCAGGCGATATCTATGGCTACACCTTC. Encoded protein: CASSPRGAGDIYGYTF.

The J gene is TRBJ1-6, the V gene TRBV7-2; TRBD1 matches 7 bases. In germline, CDR1 is SGHTA, CDR2 FQGNSA. V lost 3 bases, J lost 0 bases, and 5 bases stayed unmatched. The CDR3 runs 17 residues. The CDR3 DNA sequence: TGTGCCAGCAGCTTCCCAGGGGGGGACTCCTATAATTCACCCCTCCACTTT. It yields the protein CASSFPGGDSYNSPLHF.

The V and J genes are TRBV18 and TRBJ2-3; possible D gene TRBD1, 6 bases. The germline gives CDR1 KGHSH, CDR2 LQKENI. The CDR3 contains 14 residues. Trimming cost V 4 bases and J 2 bases, with 10 bases left between them. This CDR3 reads CASSRNRATDTQYF. The CDR3 coding sequence is TGTGCCAGCTCACGGAACAGGGCCACAGATACGCAGTATTTT.

This clonotype has ten or more counts. The CDR3 reads CSAQDRGKDTQYF. The CDR3 region has the DNA TGCAGTGCCCAAGACAGGGGGAAGGATACGCAGTATTTT. The V gene is TRBV20-1, the J gene TRBJ2-3, with 9 bases fitting TRBD1. With V trimmed by 6 bases and J by 6 bases, 7 bases remained unmatched. The germline V gene has CDR1 DFQATT and CDR2 SNEGSKA (reference sequence). The CDR3 contains 13 residues.

The chain combines TRBV12-3 or TRBV12-4 with TRBJ2-7; 9 bases fit TRBD1. This CDR3 contains 15 residues. Unmatched junction bases numbered 11, after V lost 9 bases and J lost 2 bases. The chain's CDR3 is CASSWDGQGTYEQYF. In nucleotides, the CDR3 is TGTGCCAGTTCTTGGGACGGACAGGGGACCTACGAGCAGTACTTC.

This clonotype was detected many times. This chain connects TRBV30 to TRBJ2-7; D possibly matches TRBD1 or TRBD2 (5 bases each). The germline V gene has CDR1 GTSNPN and CDR2 SVGIG (reference sequence). The V gene lost 0 bases and the J gene lost 9 bases, with 9 bases spanning the gap. The CDR3 runs to 11 residues. The CDR3 DNA sequence: TGTGCCTGGAGTGTACAGGACTTGCAGTACTTC. Its translation is CAWSVQDLQYF.

The chain joins TRBV6-2 or TRBV6-3 to TRBJ1-5; D perhaps matches TRBD1 (6 bases). Germline V CDR1 and CDR2: MNHEY, SVGEGT. The CDR3 loop spans 13 amino acids. Trimming stripped 2 bases from V and 5 bases from J, with 7 bases between. The CDR3: CASSYGGHQPQHF. In DNA, the CDR3 is TGTGCCAGCAGTTACGGGGGGCATCAGCCCCAGCATTTT.

The gene calls are TRBV6-1 and TRBJ2-1, with D unresolved. CDR3 length equals 14 residues. Germline loops: CDR1 MNHNS, CDR2 SASEGT. V was shortened by 1 base and J by 5 bases, with 9 bases between the two germline ends. The DNA for the CDR3 is TGTGCCAGCAGTGAAGGGAACCCAAACAATGAGCAGTTCTTC. Translation: CASSEGNPNNEQFF.

This chain links TRBV7-2 with TRBJ2-3; D unresolved. The CDR3 totals 15 residues. Germline V CDR1 and CDR2: SGHTA, FQGNSA. Deletions cut 2 bases from V and 0 bases from J, with 9 bases between. The CDR3: CASSLYGPSTDTQYF. CDR3 coding DNA: TGTGCCAGCAGCTTATACGGCCCCAGCACAGATACGCAGTATTTT.

This clonotype was seen a few times. This chain links TRBV11-2 with TRBJ1-3; 8 nucleotides line up with TRBD1. J lost 4 bases, V lost 5 bases, and 4 bases had no gene match. Germline CDR1 SGHAT, CDR2 FQNNGV. The CDR3 runs to 14 residues. DNA for the CDR3: TGTGCCAGCAGCCCGCGGACAGGGGGAAACACCATATATTTT. Protein sequence: CASSPRTGGNTIYF.

This clonotype has a count of ten or more. The gene calls are TRBV29-1 and TRBJ1-5, with a tentative D call TRBD1 (6 bases). In germline, CDR1 is SQVTM, CDR2 ANQGSEA. The CDR3 spans 13 residues. V gave up 4 bases and J gave up 2 bases, with 9 bases separating them. For the CDR3, the DNA is TGCAGCGTTGGGCAGGGGCGCAATCAGCCCCAGCATTTT. Protein sequence: CSVGQGRNQPQHF.

The rearrangement joins TRBV12-3 or TRBV12-4 to TRBJ2-4; weak D call: TRBD2 (5 bases). Between the trimmed V and J ends, which lost 3 bases and 9 bases, there was a span of 15 bases. CDR3 size: 14 residues. CDR3 in amino acids: CASSFTASHGIQYF. DNA of the CDR3: TGTGCCAGCAGTTTTACGGCTAGCCATGGCATTCAGTACTTC.

In regard to this clonotype: At one boundary the junction diverges from the germline segment, which might be a read error. The genes are TRBV7-7 and TRBJ2-2; no clear D. Germline V CDR1 and CDR2: SSHAT, FNYEAQ (reference sequence). This CDR3 spans 14 amino acids. CDR3 loop: CASSPTLSSGELFF. The CDR3 DNA sequence: TGTGCTAGCAGCCCGACTCTTTCGTCCGGGGAGCTGTTTTTT.

This chain connects TRBV29-1 to TRBJ2-1; D is unclear. The germline gives CDR1 SQVTM, CDR2 ANQGSEA. V lost 6 bases and J 5 bases, leaving 5 bases between the germline ends. CDR3 length: 10 amino acids. The DNA for the CDR3 is TGCAGCGTAGGACACAATGAGCAGTTCTTC. It translates to CSVGHNEQFF.

This clonotype has a handful of counts. The J gene is TRBJ2-1, the V gene TRBV2; D not resolved. Trimming removed 4 bases from V and 8 bases from J, with 6 bases in between. CDR3 length: 11 residues. Germline CDR1 and CDR2: SNHLY and FYNNEI. The CDR3 bases are TGTGCCAGCAGTGTGAGCCATGAGCAGTTCTTC. It is translated as CASSVSHEQFF.

The V call is TRBV6-5, the J call TRBJ2-5; no definite D call. Germline V gene data show CDR1 as MNHEY and CDR2 as SVGAGI. Trimming took off 5 bases at V and 4 bases at J, with 11 bases between the two ends. The CDR3 has 13 residues. DNA of the CDR3: TGTGCCAGCAGTCCGAAGCAGATAGAGACCCAGTACTTC. This codes for CASSPKQIETQYF.

This clonotype was observed a few times. V and J are TRBV5-1 and TRBJ2-1; D is unresolved. V was cut by 0 bases and J by 5 bases, with 6 bases left in between. In germline, CDR1 is SGHRS, CDR2 YFSETQ. The length of the CDR3 is 13 residues. CDR3 bases: TGCGCCAGCAGCTTGGAGGGCCACAATGAGCAGTTCTTC. This sequence encodes CASSLEGHNEQFF.

On this clonotype itself: A read error may be the cause here, since a much bigger clone is one base away. The chain employs TRBV25-1 and TRBJ1-5; D remains unclear. The CDR3 consists of 14 residues. Germline CDR1 reads MGHDK; CDR2 reads SYGVNS. Deletions cut 2 bases from V and 5 bases from J, with 10 bases between. CDR3 loop: CASSEKYRDQPQHF. The CDR3 coding sequence is TGTGCCAGCAGTGAAAAGTACAGAGATCAGCCCCAGCATTTT.

The chain recombines TRBV29-1 with TRBJ1-1; D is undetermined. The V and J ends lost 5 bases and 3 bases respectively, with 4 bases between them. Germline assignment: CDR1 SQVTM and CDR2 ANQGSEA. The CDR3 is 10 amino acids. The DNA of the CDR3 is TGCAGCGTTCGAGACACTGAAGCTTTCTTT. It codes for CSVRDTEAFF. The whole variable domain, filled in from reference TRBV29-1 and TRBJ1-1, reads SAVISQKPSRDICQRGTSLTIQCQVDSQVTMMFWYRQQPGQSLTLIATANQGSEATYESGFVIDKFPISRPNLTFSTLTVSNMSPEDSSIYLCSVRDTEAFFGQGTRLTVV.

V gene TRBV12-3 or TRBV12-4 combines with J gene TRBJ2-3, with TRBD2 matching 9 bases. V lost 6 bases and J lost 8; bases outside the gene matches: 6. CDR3 length: 13 residues. DNA for the CDR3: TGTGCCAGCAGCCTAGGGACTAGCCTTACGCAGTATTTT. This translates into CASSLGTSLTQYF.

This clonotype was seen a handful of times. The chain joins TRBV7-2 to TRBJ1-2, with D possibly TRBD1 on 6 matching bases. V dropped 3 bases and J dropped 8 bases, with 16 bases sitting between them. Germline assignment: CDR1 SGHTA and CDR2 FQGNSA. The CDR3 consists of 14 residues. The CDR3 DNA follows: TGTGCCAGCAGCTTCCTAGACAGGACGGGCGGCTACACCTTC. Its protein product is CASSFLDRTGGYTF.

This clonotype was seen a few times. CDR3 region: CASSEPGHGATEAFF. CDR3 in DNA: TGTGCCAGCAGTGAACCAGGCCACGGGGCCACTGAAGCTTTCTTT. The chain uses TRBV6-1 and TRBJ1-1; weak D call: TRBD1 (5 bases). This CDR3 has 15 residues. Trimming shortened V by 2 bases and J by 4 bases, and 14 bases separated the two germline ends. CDR1 is MNHNS, CDR2 SASEGT, per germline.

V gene TRBV7-9 combines with J gene TRBJ2-1, with D unclear. V gave up 5 bases and J gave up 7 bases, with 15 bases separating them. CDR3 length: 14 amino acids. Germline CDR1 and CDR2: SEHNR and FQNEAQ (reference sequence). The CDR3 protein is CASSARVPLNEQFF. The CDR3 region has the DNA TGTGCCAGCAGCGCCCGCGTCCCGCTGAATGAGCAGTTCTTC.

As regards this clonotype: At one boundary the junction diverges from the germline segment, which might be a read error. This sequence joins TRBV24-1 and TRBJ2-1, with D perhaps TRBD1 (5 bases). The CDR3 loop spans 15 amino acids. CDR1 and CDR2 from the germline V gene are KGHDR and SFDVKD. The CDR3, as DNA: TGTGTCACCAGTGATTTCAGGGTCGAATACAATGAGCAGTTCTTC. This gives the protein CVTSDFRVEYNEQFF.

This clonotype was picked up many times. The genes are TRBV5-1 and TRBJ1-1; D is unclear. The CDR3 spans 14 residues. The germline V gene encodes CDR1 SGHRS and CDR2 YFSETQ. Trimming pared 2 bases from V and 1 base from J, leaving 9 bases between. The CDR3 DNA follows: TGCGCCAGCAGCTTACCCAGTCCGAACACTGAAGCTTTCTTT. Its translation: CASSLPSPNTEAFF.

This clonotype was counted ten times or more. The chain has TRBV20-1 and TRBJ2-3; TRBD2 aligns across 10 bases. Trimming cost V 5 bases and J 2 bases; bases outside gene matches: 7. This CDR3 comprises 15 residues. Germline CDR1 reads DFQATT; CDR2 reads SNEGSKA (reference sequence). CDR3 nucleotides: TGCAGTGCTGAGGGCCTAGCGGGGGCCACAGATACGCAGTATTTT. Translation gives CSAEGLAGATDTQYF.

V gene TRBV5-1 combines with J gene TRBJ2-7; a weak D match, TRBD1 (6 bases). The CDR3 totals 13 residues. Germline-derived CDR1 and CDR2 are SGHRS and YFSETQ. V lost 0 bases and J 6 bases, leaving 10 bases between the germline ends. Written as DNA, the CDR3 is TGCGCCAGCAGCTTGGCGGCAGGGGCCGAGCAGTACTTC. This gives the protein CASSLAAGAEQYF. Complete variable domain (other parts from reference TRBV5-1 and TRBJ2-7): KAGVTQTPRYLIKTRGQQVTLSCSPISGHRSVSWYQQTPGQGLQFLFEYFSETQRNKGNFPGRFSGRQFSNSRSEMNVSTLELGDSALYLCASSLAAGAEQYFGPGTRLTVT.

By share, this clonotype ranks as medium-sized. The chain carries TRBV15 and TRBJ1-1, with D unclear. The CDR3 spans 15 residues. V dropped 4 bases and J dropped 0 bases, with 12 bases sitting between them. Germline V gene lookup returns CDR1 LNHNV and CDR2 YYDKDF (reference sequence). CDR3 in DNA: TGTGCCACCAGCACCGGGGTCCTAATGAACACTGAAGCTTTCTTT. Protein: CATSTGVLMNTEAFF.

This clonotype came up many times. This chain's CDR3 is CASSRDGRTTGELFF. CDR3 nucleotide sequence: TGTGCCAGCAGCAGGGACGGGAGAACCACCGGGGAGCTGTTTTTT. The chain recombines TRBV9 with TRBJ2-2; TRBD2 is a possible D gene (6 bases). The germline CDR1 and CDR2 sequences are SGDLS and YYNGEE. The CDR3 runs to 15 residues. V was cut by 4 bases and J by 4 bases, with 14 bases left in between.